In its sample, the clone carrying this T cell receptor beta chain was seen many times. Its antigen is as yet unknown. As to time point: longitudinal time-point 2. This record belongs to a study of neurological immune-mediated disorders. Study outcomes and limitations: The multiple sclerosis repertoire cluster had no clinical or MRI feature associated with it. Private repertoires in all groups were suggested by the finding that expanded clones across subjects shared no CDR3 amino acid sequences.

Germline V gives CDR1 SGHAT, CDR2 FQNNGV. This CDR3 has 19 residues. J was trimmed by 1 base and V by 1 base; bases with no gene match: 8. 5'RACE generated cDNA with 10-nucleotide random UMIs. TCRdb re-called the 5' RACE reads through MiXCR, storing one row per CDR3 protein. This sample has some 87,000 distinct CDR3 sequences, with almost 6% found just once. Source material: PBMCs. V and J are TRBV11-2 and TRBJ2-3; 13 bases are shared with TRBD2. This TCR came from an older woman with multiple sclerosis. The CDR3 bases are TGTGCCAGCAGCTTAGCCCCCACTGGACTAGCGGGGGGCACAGATACGCAGTATTTT. Its translation is CASSLAPTGLAGGTDTQYF.